This T cell receptor beta chain was found in a study of CD8 T cells in Susac syndrome. Negative isolation was applied to CD8+ and CD4+ T cells, and FACS enrichment was applied to TEMRA cells. An input of roughly 0.5 to 1 ug of RNA was subjected to reverse transcription using random hexamers. immunoSEQ multiplex PCR amplified TCR beta CDR3 across 54 Vbeta, 13 Jbeta. TCRdb called the immunoSEQ multiplex PCR reads again in MiXCR, with one record for every CDR3 protein. This table has 80,000 to 90,000 distinct CDR3 sequences, 90% to 95% appearing once. Looked up from germline, CDR1 is SGHRS and CDR2 is YFSETQ. The germline V and J ends were trimmed by 0 bases and 0 bases, with 8 bases remaining between them. The CDR3 is 15 amino acids.

The rearrangement links TRBV5-1 to TRBJ2-3; the D is unclear. Sequenced: CD8+ T cells from PBMCs. The TCR sequence derives from a human donor in good health. The CDR3 protein is CASSLGEQSTDTQYF. The CDR3 DNA reads as TGCGCCAGCAGCTTGGGGGAACAGAGCACAGATACGCAGTATTTT.